Listed below are T cell receptor beta chains from one sample, sequenced in a study of shared clonotypes between healthy human individuals. TCRdb keeps only in-frame clones here, not all; method: immunoSEQ multiplex PCR. The data show about 750,000 clones, with 90% to 95% seen just once and 24% held by the top ten. Sequencing used naive CD8+ T cells sorted from blood. Source of these receptors: a man aged 25-40 years in good health. Both conserved end residues are part of each CDR3. D genes are given only for firm matches. Clone size is stated in some rows and not others, as once, few, many or a class when expanded.

abundance: few
j_gene: TRBJ2-7
d_gene: TRBD1
v_gene: TRBV10-3
len: 14
CDR3nt: TGTGCCATCAAGGGACAGAACAGCTCCTACGAGCAGTACTTC
CDR3aa: CAIKGQNSSYEQYF

abundance: -
j_gene: TRBJ1-1
d_gene: -
v_gene: TRBV2
len: 16
CDR3nt: TGTGCCAGCAGGTTTGGACGGCTGGGTACGAACACTGAAGCTTTCTTT
CDR3aa: CASRFGRLGTNTEAFF

abundance: -
j_gene: TRBJ2-5
d_gene: -
v_gene: TRBV7-6
len: 15
CDR3nt: TGTGCCAGCAGCGCCTCCACTAGTTCCTACGAGACCCAGTACTTC
CDR3aa: CASSASTSSYETQYF

abundance: once
j_gene: TRBJ2-7
d_gene: -
v_gene: TRBV5-4
len: 16
CDR3nt: TGTGCCAGCAGCTTGGGGGACTTGGGGGGTTCGTACGAGCAGTACTTC
CDR3aa: CASSLGDLGGSYEQYF

abundance: -
j_gene: TRBJ1-2
d_gene: TRBD1
v_gene: TRBV7-8
len: 14
CDR3nt: TGTGCCAGCAGCTTATGGGGGACAGACTATGGCTACACCTTC
CDR3aa: CASSLWGTDYGYTF

abundance: once
j_gene: TRBJ1-5
d_gene: -
v_gene: TRBV19
len: 13
CDR3nt: TGTGCCAGTAGTTACGGCAGCAATCAGCCCCAGCATTTT
CDR3aa: CASSYGSNQPQHF

abundance: -
j_gene: TRBJ2-3
d_gene: TRBD2
v_gene: TRBV28
len: 19
CDR3nt: TGTGCCAGCAGTACAGTAATGAGGGGACTAGCGGGACCGCCGGATACGCAGTATTTT
CDR3aa: CASSTVMRGLAGPPDTQYF

abundance: -
j_gene: TRBJ2-2
d_gene: -
v_gene: TRBV19
len: 13
CDR3nt: TGTGCCAGTAGTCCCCGTGGGCAGGGGGAGCTGTTTTTT
CDR3aa: CASSPRGQGELFF

abundance: -
j_gene: TRBJ2-7
d_gene: -
v_gene: TRBV5-6
len: 12
CDR3nt: TGTGCCAGCAGCTTAAGGGGGTACGAGCAGTACTTC
CDR3aa: CASSLRGYEQYF

abundance: -
j_gene: TRBJ2-3
d_gene: -
v_gene: TRBV28
len: 13
CDR3nt: TGTGCCAGCTTTCCAACTAGGGGAGATACGCAGTATTTT
CDR3aa: CASFPTRGDTQYF

abundance: -
j_gene: TRBJ1-1
d_gene: -
v_gene: TRBV6-5
len: 14
CDR3nt: TGTGCCAGCAGTTACCAGGGCGCTCCCACTGAAGCTTTCTTT
CDR3aa: CASSYQGAPTEAFF

abundance: -
j_gene: TRBJ1-2
d_gene: -
v_gene: TRBV28
len: 16
CDR3nt: TGTGCCAGCAGTGGGCTATCTGGGGATGGGAACTATGGCTACACCTTC
CDR3aa: CASSGLSGDGNYGYTF

abundance: -
j_gene: TRBJ2-1
d_gene: TRBD2
v_gene: TRBV19
len: 16
CDR3nt: TGTGCCAGTAGTTTTGCAGCGGGAGCGAGAGGGGATGAGCAGTTCTTC
CDR3aa: CASSFAAGARGDEQFF

abundance: -
j_gene: TRBJ1-2
d_gene: -
v_gene: TRBV5-4
len: 13
CDR3nt: TGTGCCAGCAGCCCCAGTGGGAGCTATGGCTACACCTTC
CDR3aa: CASSPSGSYGYTF

abundance: -
j_gene: TRBJ2-3
d_gene: -
v_gene: TRBV2
len: 10
CDR3nt: TGTGCCACCACGGCAGATACGCAGTATTTT
CDR3aa: CATTADTQYF

abundance: once
j_gene: TRBJ2-3
d_gene: TRBD1
v_gene: TRBV4-1
len: 15
CDR3nt: TGCGCCAGCAGCCAAGTAAACAGGGGGTCGGATACGCAGTATTTT
CDR3aa: CASSQVNRGSDTQYF

abundance: -
j_gene: TRBJ2-7
d_gene: -
v_gene: TRBV14
len: 14
CDR3nt: TGTGCCAGCAGCCAGCGGCCGGTGGGCTACGAGCAGTACTTC
CDR3aa: CASSQRPVGYEQYF

abundance: -
j_gene: TRBJ1-1
d_gene: TRBD1
v_gene: TRBV11-2
len: 16
CDR3nt: TGTGCCAGCAGCTTAGGTCAGACAGGGGGCGGGACTGAAGCTTTCTTT
CDR3aa: CASSLGQTGGGTEAFF

abundance: -
j_gene: TRBJ2-1
d_gene: -
v_gene: TRBV7-6
len: 15
CDR3nt: TGTGCCAGCAGCTTAATCGGGAGCTCCTACAATGAGCAGTTCTTC
CDR3aa: CASSLIGSSYNEQFF

abundance: -
j_gene: TRBJ2-3
d_gene: -
v_gene: TRBV12-5
len: 12
CDR3nt: TGTGCTAGCGGCGACCACACAGATACGCAGTATTTT
CDR3aa: CASGDHTDTQYF

abundance: -
j_gene: TRBJ2-3
d_gene: TRBD1
v_gene: TRBV29-1
len: 11
CDR3nt: TGCAGCGTTGAGATACAGGGGACGCAGTATTTT
CDR3aa: CSVEIQGTQYF

abundance: -
j_gene: TRBJ2-1
d_gene: -
v_gene: TRBV4-2
len: 12
CDR3nt: TGTGCCAGCAGCCAAGATTACAATGAGCAGTTCTTC
CDR3aa: CASSQDYNEQFF

abundance: -
j_gene: TRBJ1-1
d_gene: TRBD1
v_gene: TRBV6-1
len: 13
CDR3nt: TGTGCCAGCCTCGATTATGGACAGGGTGAAGCTTTCTTT
CDR3aa: CASLDYGQGEAFF

abundance: -
j_gene: TRBJ2-7
d_gene: -
v_gene: TRBV7-8
len: 14
CDR3nt: TGTGCCAGCAGCCCCCCGGCGGCGTCCTACGAGCAGTACTTC
CDR3aa: CASSPPAASYEQYF

abundance: -
j_gene: TRBJ2-1
d_gene: -
v_gene: TRBV4-1
len: 16
CDR3nt: TGCGCCAGCAGCCAATTGTATAGGGGCACCTACAATGAGCAGTTCTTC
CDR3aa: CASSQLYRGTYNEQFF

abundance: once
j_gene: TRBJ2-7
d_gene: -
v_gene: TRBV27
len: 14
CDR3nt: TGTGCCAGCAGTTTCTTAGGACAGACCTACGAGCAGTACTTC
CDR3aa: CASSFLGQTYEQYF

abundance: -
j_gene: TRBJ1-2
d_gene: -
v_gene: TRBV4-2
len: 14
CDR3nt: TGTGCCAGCAGCCAAGTTGAGGCAGGCTATGGCTACACCTTC
CDR3aa: CASSQVEAGYGYTF

abundance: -
j_gene: TRBJ2-3
d_gene: TRBD2
v_gene: TRBV4-1
len: 15
CDR3nt: TGCGCCAGCAGCCAAGTTAATAGCGGGGCCGATACGCAGTATTTT
CDR3aa: CASSQVNSGADTQYF

abundance: -
j_gene: TRBJ2-1
d_gene: TRBD2
v_gene: TRBV4-3
len: 17
CDR3nt: TGCGCCAGCAGCCAACCTCCGGGACTAGCCAGTTTTGATGAGCAGTTCTTC
CDR3aa: CASSQPPGLASFDEQFF

abundance: -
j_gene: TRBJ2-3
d_gene: TRBD2
v_gene: TRBV19
len: 15
CDR3nt: TGTGCCAGCGCCCCCTCAGCGGGAGATTCAGATACGCAGTATTTT
CDR3aa: CASAPSAGDSDTQYF

abundance: -
j_gene: TRBJ1-1
d_gene: -
v_gene: TRBV2
len: 12
CDR3nt: TGTGCCAGCAGTGAATGGCAGGGTGAAGCTTTCTTT
CDR3aa: CASSEWQGEAFF